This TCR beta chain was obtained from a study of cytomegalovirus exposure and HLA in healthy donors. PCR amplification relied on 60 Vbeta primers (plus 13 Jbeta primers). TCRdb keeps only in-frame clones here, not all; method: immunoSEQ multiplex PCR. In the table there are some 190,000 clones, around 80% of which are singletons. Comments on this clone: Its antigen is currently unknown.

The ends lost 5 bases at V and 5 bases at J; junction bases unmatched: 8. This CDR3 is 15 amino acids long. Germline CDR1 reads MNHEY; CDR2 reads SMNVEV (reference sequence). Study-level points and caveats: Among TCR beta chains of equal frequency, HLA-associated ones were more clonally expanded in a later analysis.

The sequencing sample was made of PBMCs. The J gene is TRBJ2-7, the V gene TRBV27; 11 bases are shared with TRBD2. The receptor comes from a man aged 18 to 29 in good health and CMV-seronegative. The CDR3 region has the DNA TGTGCCAGCAGTCGAACTACTAGCGGGAGTGACGAGCAGTACTTC. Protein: CASSRTTSGSDEQYF.